This TCR beta chain came from a study of blood T cell repertoires in COVID-19 (dated by TCRdb to the early 2020s). The study in broad terms: Collaborator samples came from the United States, Italy and Spain and covered acute and convalescent phases of COVID-19. The dataset comprised deeply sampled blood TCRbeta repertoires from subjects exposed to, actively infected with, or recovered from COVID-19. The repertoires were released in a freely available public database meant as a resource for research on the immune response to SARS-CoV-2. The sample metadata nearly always contained a de-identified subject ID, COVID-19 status, age in years and sex. The prospective study material was composed of cDNA or gDNA derived from T cells, B-cell-depleted T cells, or PBMCs. The samples were drawn from the first 160 participants of the ongoing ImmuneRACE study and from roughly 1,300 subjects provided by 6 global collaborators. HLA class I and class II types, where available, came from metadata supplied by the sample provider rather than from assay-based typing. Findings and caveats that apply to the study as a whole: The quantity of clinical and demographic metadata differed by source and by participant and was supplied without curation.

At one collaborating source in Seattle, patients were enrolled during active infection and were followed longitudinally through the course of disease. Collaborating institutions collected whole blood in K2EDTA tubes following their own protocols. For TCRbeta analysis, collaborators shipped samples in one of three forms: frozen whole blood, isolated PBMCs, or DNA extracted from either of those sample types. The immunoSEQ Assay, a bias-controlled multiplex PCR, was used to amplify TCRbeta CDR3 regions from genomic DNA. Concerning the study's data processing: Within the assay, amplification of reference gene primers was used to estimate how many nucleated cells each sample contained. To quantify the absolute abundance of each unique TCRbeta CDR3 rearrangement, sequence reads were collapsed and filtered. For each sample, productive Simpson clonality was calculated as the square root of Simpson's diversity index over productive rearrangements. As stored in TCRdb, this immuneACCESS dataset retains in-frame rearrangements with V and J assigned. A fraction of the clones does not appear; measured against another copy, unresolved V genes explain less than half of the discrepancy, and the remainder lacks a known reason. For V, J and clone size, that table is used; D and trimming come from the DNA. This sample is represented by roughly 50,000 clones; approximately 85% of them were singletons. Together, the top ten hold less than 35% of the sample.

CDR1 and CDR2, per the germline V gene (reference sequence), are LNHDA and SQIVND. Trimming at the junction amounts to 1 base on V and 6 bases on J, and the germline ends lie 10 bases apart. The CDR3 starts with the cysteine, ends with the phenylalanine, and has 15 residues. Only the CDR3 DNA is retained, 45 bases long and in frame from the first base. A remark on this clone: Its cognate antigen has yet to be identified. Base-call qualities are not available, and no considerably larger clone is one nucleotide away.

Recombination linked TRBV19 to TRBJ1-6; a tentative D call is TRBD1 (6 bases match). The specimen was peripheral blood. This clonotype was obtained from a woman of 80 years or more with COVID-19, enrolled during active disease. The DNA sequence is as follows: TGTGCCAGTAGTATAGCGACAGGAACTAATTCACCCCTCCACTTT. Its amino acids are CASSIATGTNSPLHF. The CDR3, completed at both ends by the reference TRBV19 and TRBJ1-6 genes, gives the full variable domain DGGITQSPKYLFRKEGQNVTLSCEQNLNHDAMYWYRQDPGQGLRLIYYSQIVNDFQKGDIAEGYSVSREKKESFPLTVTSAQKNPTAFYLCASSIATGTNSPLHFGNGTRLTVT.